The clone carrying this T cell receptor (beta chain) was found a few times. The authors' processing: Scientists estimated how many nucleated cells there were by amplifying reference gene primers. TCRdb keeps only in-frame clones here, not all; method: immunoSEQ multiplex PCR. The V and J calls and clone size come from that table; D and trimming were worked out from the DNA. This table holds some 95,000 clones, around 75% found once. The V and J ends lost 0 bases and 5 bases, in that order; junction bases with no gene match: 5. The CDR3 is 16 residues long. Looked up from germline, CDR1 is PRHDT and CDR2 is FYEKMQ (reference sequence). The sample originates from a study of blood T cell repertoires in COVID-19. About the study: Sites across the United States, Italy and Spain contributed samples from acute and convalescent COVID-19. PBMCs, B-cell-depleted T cells, or T cells provided the cDNA or gDNA that made up the material.

The sample taken for sequencing was peripheral blood. The receptor was isolated from a man aged 65-85 years with acute or convalescent COVID-19. The chain couples TRBV13 to TRBJ2-1; 9 bases fit TRBD1. The CDR3 DNA follows: TGTGCCAGCAGCTTAGGCGACAGGGGGGAACACAATGAGCAGTTCTTC. This encodes CASSLGDRGEHNEQFF.